What follows is one T cell receptor (beta chain) and its context. The sample carries other DNA sequences with the same CDR3. TCRdb's table, derived via immunoSEQ multiplex PCR, lists solely in-frame clones and lacks some. The sample holds about 110,000 clones; 90% are singletons and the top ten take 4% to 4.5%. The data derive from a study of control samples from healthy donors and cancer patients. The CDR3 has 14 residues. Between the trimmed V and J ends, which lost 5 bases and 2 bases, there was a span of 10 bases. Germline values: CDR1 LNHDA, CDR2 SQIVND (reference sequence). The chain uses TRBV19 and TRBJ1-5; D uncertain. The receptor was isolated from a human donor in good health. The donor label of this sample is uncertain. Sequenced material: blood. The CDR3 coding sequence is TGTGCCAGTAGTTTACGGCAGGGCAATCAGCCCCAGCATTTT. Amino acid sequence: CASSLRQGNQPQHF.